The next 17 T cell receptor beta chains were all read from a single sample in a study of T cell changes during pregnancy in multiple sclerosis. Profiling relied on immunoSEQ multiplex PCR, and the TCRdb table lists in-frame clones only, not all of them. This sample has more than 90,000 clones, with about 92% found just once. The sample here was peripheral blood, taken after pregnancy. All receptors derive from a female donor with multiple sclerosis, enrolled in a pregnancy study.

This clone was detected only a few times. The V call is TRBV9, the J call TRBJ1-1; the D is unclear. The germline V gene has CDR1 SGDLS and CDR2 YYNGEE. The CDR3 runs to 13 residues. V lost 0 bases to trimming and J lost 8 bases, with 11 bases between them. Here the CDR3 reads CASSVGLRGEAFF. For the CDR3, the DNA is TGTGCCAGCAGCGTAGGACTTCGAGGGGAAGCTTTCTTT.

CDR3 protein: CASSISPMGGTEAFF. CDR3 in DNA: TGTGCCAGTAGTATATCACCGATGGGGGGTACTGAAGCTTTCTTT. The rearrangement joins TRBV19 to TRBJ1-1; weak D call: TRBD1 (5 bases). The V and J ends lost 2 bases and 5 bases respectively, with 15 bases between them. This CDR3 has 15 amino acids. Germline assignment: CDR1 LNHDA and CDR2 SQIVND (reference sequence).

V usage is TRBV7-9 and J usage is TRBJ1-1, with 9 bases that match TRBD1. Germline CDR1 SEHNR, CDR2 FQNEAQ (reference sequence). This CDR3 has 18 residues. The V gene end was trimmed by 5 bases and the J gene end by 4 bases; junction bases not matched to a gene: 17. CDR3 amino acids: CASSPLYRTQTGGTEAFF. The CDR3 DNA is TGTGCCAGCAGCCCTCTTTACCGTACTCAGACAGGGGGCACTGAAGCTTTCTTT.

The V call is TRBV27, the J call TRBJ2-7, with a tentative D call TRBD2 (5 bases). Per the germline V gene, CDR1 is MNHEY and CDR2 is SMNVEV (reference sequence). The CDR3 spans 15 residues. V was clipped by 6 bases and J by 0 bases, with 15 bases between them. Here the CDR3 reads CASSPTGYISYEQYF. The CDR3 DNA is TGTGCCAGCAGCCCAACGGGGTATATCTCCTACGAGCAGTACTTC.

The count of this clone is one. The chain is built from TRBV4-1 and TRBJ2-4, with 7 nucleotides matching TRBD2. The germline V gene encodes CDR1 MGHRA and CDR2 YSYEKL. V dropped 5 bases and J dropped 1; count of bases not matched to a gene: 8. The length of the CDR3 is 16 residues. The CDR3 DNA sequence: TGCGCCAGCAGCGCCGCCTGGGGGGGGGCCAAAAACATTCAGTACTTC. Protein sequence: CASSAAWGGAKNIQYF.

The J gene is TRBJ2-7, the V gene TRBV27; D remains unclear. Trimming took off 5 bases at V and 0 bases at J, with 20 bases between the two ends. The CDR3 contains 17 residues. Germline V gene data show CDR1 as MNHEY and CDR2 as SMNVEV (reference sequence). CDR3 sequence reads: CASSLFYSVLRSYEQYF. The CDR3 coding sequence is TGTGCCAGCAGTCTATTTTATAGTGTGCTGCGCTCCTACGAGCAGTACTTC.

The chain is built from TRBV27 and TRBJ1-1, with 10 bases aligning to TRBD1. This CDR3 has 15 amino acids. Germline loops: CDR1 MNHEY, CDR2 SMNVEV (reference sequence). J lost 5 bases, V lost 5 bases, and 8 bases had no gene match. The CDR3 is CASSLRQGAGTEAFF. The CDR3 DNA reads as TGTGCCAGCAGTCTGCGACAGGGGGCTGGTACTGAAGCTTTCTTT.

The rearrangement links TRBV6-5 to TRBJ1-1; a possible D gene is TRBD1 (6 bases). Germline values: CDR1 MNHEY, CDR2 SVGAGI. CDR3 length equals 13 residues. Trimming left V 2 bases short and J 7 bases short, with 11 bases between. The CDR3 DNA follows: TGTGCCAGCAGTTACATGAGGGGGAGTGAAGCTTTCTTT. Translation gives CASSYMRGSEAFF.

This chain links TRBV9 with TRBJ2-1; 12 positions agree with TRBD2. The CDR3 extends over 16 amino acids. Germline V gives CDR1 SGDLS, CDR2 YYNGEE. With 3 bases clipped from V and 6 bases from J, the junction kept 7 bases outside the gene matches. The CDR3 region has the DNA TGTGCCAGCAGCGACCTAGCGGGGGGGCCGGGCAATGAGCAGTTCTTC. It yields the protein CASSDLAGGPGNEQFF.

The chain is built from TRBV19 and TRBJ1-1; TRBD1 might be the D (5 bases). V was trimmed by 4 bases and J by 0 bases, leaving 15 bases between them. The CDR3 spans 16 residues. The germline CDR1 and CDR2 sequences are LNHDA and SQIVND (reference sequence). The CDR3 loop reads CASSTSQVDMNTEAFF. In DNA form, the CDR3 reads TGTGCCAGTAGTACCTCCCAGGTGGACATGAACACTGAAGCTTTCTTT.

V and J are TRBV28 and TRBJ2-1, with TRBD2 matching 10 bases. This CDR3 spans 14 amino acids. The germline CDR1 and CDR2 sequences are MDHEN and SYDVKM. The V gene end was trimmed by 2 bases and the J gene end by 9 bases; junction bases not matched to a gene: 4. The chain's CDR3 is CASSLASGRGEQFF. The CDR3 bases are TGTGCCAGCAGTTTAGCTAGCGGGAGAGGTGAGCAGTTCTTC.

The DNA of the CDR3 is TGTGCCAGCAGCTACGACAGGAACACTGAAGCTTTCTTT. Translated: CASSYDRNTEAFF. This chain links TRBV7-3 with TRBJ1-1; tentative D call: TRBD1 (5 bases). This CDR3 spans 13 amino acids. Germline loops: CDR1 SGHTA, CDR2 FQGTGA. V was clipped by 4 bases and J by 1 base, with 7 bases between them.

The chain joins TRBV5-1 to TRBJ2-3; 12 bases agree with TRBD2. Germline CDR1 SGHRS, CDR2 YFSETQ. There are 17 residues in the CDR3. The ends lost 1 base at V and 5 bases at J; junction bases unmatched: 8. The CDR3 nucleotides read TGCGCCAGCAGCTTGCGATCTAGCGGGAGGGCCGTAGATACGCAGTATTTT. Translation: CASSLRSSGRAVDTQYF.

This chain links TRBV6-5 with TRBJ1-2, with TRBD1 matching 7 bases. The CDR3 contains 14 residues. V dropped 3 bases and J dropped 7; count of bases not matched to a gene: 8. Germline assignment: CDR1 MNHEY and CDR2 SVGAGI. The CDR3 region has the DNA TGTGCCAGCAGTTATATAACAGGGGCGGCTGGCTACACCTTC. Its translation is CASSYITGAAGYTF.

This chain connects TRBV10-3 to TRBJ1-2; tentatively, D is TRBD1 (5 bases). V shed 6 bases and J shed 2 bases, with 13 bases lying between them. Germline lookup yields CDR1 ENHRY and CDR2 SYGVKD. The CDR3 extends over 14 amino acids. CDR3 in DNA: TGTGCCATCAGGGGGCAGGGAATCAACTATGGCTACACCTTC. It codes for CAIRGQGINYGYTF.

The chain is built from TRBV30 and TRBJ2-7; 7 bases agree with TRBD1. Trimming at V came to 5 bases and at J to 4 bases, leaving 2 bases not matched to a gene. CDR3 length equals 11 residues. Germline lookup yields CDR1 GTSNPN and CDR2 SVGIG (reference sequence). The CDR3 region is CAWGTAYEQYF. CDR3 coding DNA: TGTGCCTGGGGGACAGCTTACGAGCAGTACTTC.

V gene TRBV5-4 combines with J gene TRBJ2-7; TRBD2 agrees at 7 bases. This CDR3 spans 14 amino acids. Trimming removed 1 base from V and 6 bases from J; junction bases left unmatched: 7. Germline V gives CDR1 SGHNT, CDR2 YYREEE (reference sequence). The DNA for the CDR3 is TGTGCCAGCAGCTTGCAGGCGGGAGCGGGCGAGCAGTACTTC. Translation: CASSLQAGAGEQYF.